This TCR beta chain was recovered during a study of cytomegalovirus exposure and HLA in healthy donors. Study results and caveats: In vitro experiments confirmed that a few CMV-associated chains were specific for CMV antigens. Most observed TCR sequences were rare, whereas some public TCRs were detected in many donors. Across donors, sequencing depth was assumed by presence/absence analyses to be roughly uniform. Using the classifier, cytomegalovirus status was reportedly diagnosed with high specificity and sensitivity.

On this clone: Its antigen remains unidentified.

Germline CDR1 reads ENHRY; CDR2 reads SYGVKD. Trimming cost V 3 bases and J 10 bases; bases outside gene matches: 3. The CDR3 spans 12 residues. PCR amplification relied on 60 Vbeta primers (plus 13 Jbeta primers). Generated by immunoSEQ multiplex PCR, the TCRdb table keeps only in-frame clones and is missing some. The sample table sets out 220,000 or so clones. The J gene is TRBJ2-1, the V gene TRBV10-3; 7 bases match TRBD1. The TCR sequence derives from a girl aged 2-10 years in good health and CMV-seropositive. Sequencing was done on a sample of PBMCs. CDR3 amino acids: CAISEGQAEQFF. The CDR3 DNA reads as TGTGCCATCAGTGAAGGACAGGCCGAGCAGTTCTTC.